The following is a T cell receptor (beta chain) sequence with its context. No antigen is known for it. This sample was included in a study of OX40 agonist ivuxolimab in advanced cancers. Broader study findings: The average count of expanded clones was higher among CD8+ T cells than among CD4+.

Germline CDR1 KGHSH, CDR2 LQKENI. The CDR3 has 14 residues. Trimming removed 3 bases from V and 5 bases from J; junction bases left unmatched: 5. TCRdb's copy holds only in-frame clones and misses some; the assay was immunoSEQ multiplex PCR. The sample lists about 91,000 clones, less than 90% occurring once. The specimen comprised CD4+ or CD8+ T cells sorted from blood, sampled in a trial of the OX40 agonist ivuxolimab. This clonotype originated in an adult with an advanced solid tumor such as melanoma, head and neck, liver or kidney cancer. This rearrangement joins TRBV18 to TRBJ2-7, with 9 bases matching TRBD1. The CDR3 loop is CASSPGTGRNEQYF. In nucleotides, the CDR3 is TGTGCCAGCTCACCCGGGACAGGGCGGAACGAGCAGTACTTC. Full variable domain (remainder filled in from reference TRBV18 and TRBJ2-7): NAGVMQNPRHLVRRRGQEARLRCSPMKGHSHVYWYRQLPEEGLKFMVYLQKENIIDESGMPKERFSAEFPKEGPSILRIQQVVRGDSAAYFCASSPGTGRNEQYFGPGTRLTVT.